The sequence of this T cell receptor (beta chain) was determined in a study of CD8 T cells in ankylosing spondylitis. This clonotype has at least ten counts. The V end lost 3 bases, the J end lost 0 bases, and 8 bases lay between the germline ends. The CDR3 has 13 amino acids. Germline V gene sequence: CDR1 DFQATT, CDR2 SNEGSKA (reference sequence). TCRdb passed the 5' RACE reads through MiXCR, listing each CDR3 protein once. This table has 200,000 to 250,000 distinct CDR3 sequences, 8% to 10% appearing once. Sequencing used blood, either unsorted or a sorted T cell fraction (not recorded which). The TCR sequence derives from a female donor with ankylosing spondylitis or in good health (not recorded which). V usage is TRBV20-1 and J usage is TRBJ1-1, with TRBD1 as a possible D gene (6 bases). CDR3 nucleotides: TGCAGTGCTAGGGGACACATGAACACTGAAGCTTTCTTT. Residues: CSARGHMNTEAFF.